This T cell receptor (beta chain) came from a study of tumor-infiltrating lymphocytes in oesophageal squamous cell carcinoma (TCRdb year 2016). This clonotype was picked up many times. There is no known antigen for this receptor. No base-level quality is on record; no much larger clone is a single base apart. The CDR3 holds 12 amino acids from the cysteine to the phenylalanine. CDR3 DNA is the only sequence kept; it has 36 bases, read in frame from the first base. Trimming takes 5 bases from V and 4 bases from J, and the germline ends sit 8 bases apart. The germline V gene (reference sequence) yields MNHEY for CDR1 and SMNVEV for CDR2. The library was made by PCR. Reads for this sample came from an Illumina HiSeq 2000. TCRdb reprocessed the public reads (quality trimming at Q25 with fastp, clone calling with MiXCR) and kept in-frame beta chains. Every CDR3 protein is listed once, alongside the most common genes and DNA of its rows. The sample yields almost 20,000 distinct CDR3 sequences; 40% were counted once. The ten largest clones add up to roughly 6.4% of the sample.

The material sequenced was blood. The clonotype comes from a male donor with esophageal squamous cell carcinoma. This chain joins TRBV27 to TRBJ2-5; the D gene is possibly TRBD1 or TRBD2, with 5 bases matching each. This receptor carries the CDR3 CASSGAGETQYF. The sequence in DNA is TGTGCCAGCAGTGGGGCGGGAGAGACCCAGTACTTC.